This T cell receptor (beta chain) appears in the sequencing data of a study of shared clonotypes between healthy human individuals. CDR1 and CDR2 from the germline V gene are MDHEN and SYDVKM. There are 11 residues in the CDR3. Trimming pared 8 bases from V and 8 bases from J, leaving 11 bases between. Sequencing was performed with immunoSEQ multiplex PCR; in TCRdb, only in-frame clones are kept and a portion is missing. This table has 2.3 million or so clones, 90% to 95% appearing once. Source material: naive CD4+ T cells from PBMCs. Stated subset: CD45RA+ positively selected. This clonotype originated in a man in his late teens or twenties in good health. Some clones in this sample may be carry-over from other donors' samples. J is TRBJ2-3 and V is TRBV28; D remains ambiguous. The CDR3 sequence: CASLTAVTQYF. DNA for the CDR3: TGTGCCAGCCTAACGGCCGTTACGCAGTATTTT.